This entry lists 32 T cell receptor beta chains sequenced from one sample in a study of OX40 agonist ivuxolimab in advanced cancers. Profiled with immunoSEQ multiplex PCR; TCRdb holds only in-frame clones, not every one. The data hold more than 70,000 clones, with approximately 82% observed a single time. The starting material was CD4+ or CD8+ T cells sorted from blood, obtained in a trial of the OX40 agonist ivuxolimab. The source of these receptors is an adult with an advanced solid tumor such as melanoma, head and neck, liver or kidney cancer.

This clone came up once. This chain uses TRBV10-3 with TRBJ2-5, with 7 bases fitting TRBD1. This CDR3 contains 16 residues. The V gene's germline CDR1 is ENHRY and CDR2 SYGVKD. Trimming removed 3 bases from V and 2 bases from J; junction bases left unmatched: 9. Written as DNA, the CDR3 is TGTGCCATCAGTGACCCTCCGGGACAGACACAAGAGACCCAGTACTTC. This sequence encodes CAISDPPGQTQETQYF.

V gene TRBV5-1 combines with J gene TRBJ2-7, with TRBD2 identical over 14 bases. The CDR3 covers 14 residues. In germline, CDR1 is SGHRS, CDR2 YFSETQ. The V gene end was trimmed by 4 bases and the J gene end by 5 bases; junction bases not matched to a gene: 2. This CDR3 is CASSPGLAGDEQYF. The CDR3 DNA sequence: TGCGCCAGCAGCCCGGGACTAGCGGGAGACGAGCAGTACTTC. Using reference TRBV5-1 and TRBJ2-7 for the parts outside the CDR3, the full variable domain is KAGVTQTPRYLIKTRGQQVTLSCSPISGHRSVSWYQQTPGQGLQFLFEYFSETQRNKGNFPGRFSGRQFSNSRSEMNVSTLELGDSALYLCASSPGLAGDEQYFGPGTRLTVT.

Sample share makes this clone medium-sized. J is TRBJ1-2 and V is TRBV27; D is unresolved. V was clipped by 4 bases and J by 3 bases, with 9 bases between them. Germline values: CDR1 MNHEY, CDR2 SMNVEV (reference sequence). The CDR3 contains 13 residues. The DNA of the CDR3 is TGTGCCAGCAGTTCCGGATGGGACTATGGCTACACCTTC. Translated, it gives CASSSGWDYGYTF.

This clone was seen a single time. The V gene is TRBV2, the J gene TRBJ2-5, with 10 bases identical to TRBD1. The CDR3 has 14 amino acids. Trimming at V came to 1 base and at J to 5 bases, leaving 1 base not matched to a gene. Germline lookup yields CDR1 SNHLY and CDR2 FYNNEI. The CDR3 loop reads CASSEGTGGETQYF. Here the CDR3 DNA reads TGTGCCAGCAGTGAAGGGACAGGGGGGGAGACCCAGTACTTC.

This chain connects TRBV5-4 to TRBJ2-3; TRBD2 agrees at 10 bases. Germline loops: CDR1 SGHNT, CDR2 YYREEE (reference sequence). The CDR3 totals 15 residues. Trimming removed 1 base from V and 6 bases from J; junction bases left unmatched: 5. The CDR3 nucleotides read TGTGCCAGCAGCTTGAGGCTAGCGGGAGTGGATACGCAGTATTTT. This sequence encodes CASSLRLAGVDTQYF.

The gene calls are TRBV6-6 and TRBJ2-7; 11 nucleotides align to TRBD2. Per the germline V gene, CDR1 is MNHNY and CDR2 is SVGAGI (reference sequence). The V and J ends lost 6 bases and 3 bases, in that order; junction bases with no gene match: 7. The CDR3 is made up of 15 amino acids. CDR3 region: CASRRPSGRHYEQYF. CDR3 in DNA: TGTGCCAGCAGGCGCCCTAGCGGGAGGCACTACGAGCAGTACTTC.

The chain has TRBV4-2 and TRBJ2-1, with 9 bases fitting TRBD2. The CDR3 runs to 13 residues. Germline CDR1 LGHNA, CDR2 YNFKEQ. Germline trimming cut 1 base from V and 13 bases from J; bases unmatched to any gene: 5. DNA of the CDR3: TGTGCCAGCAGCCAAGTCGCGGGGGGGGCCCAGTTCTTC. This gives the protein CASSQVAGGAQFF.

The chain recombines TRBV18 with TRBJ2-5; 7 nucleotides match TRBD2. This CDR3 is built from 15 residues. The J segment lost 2 bases and the V segment lost 0 bases, leaving 3 bases of the junction unmatched. The germline V gene has CDR1 KGHSH and CDR2 LQKENI. The CDR3 nucleotides read TGTGCCAGCTCACCACCTGGGGGAGGGCAAGAGACCCAGTACTTC. This translates into CASSPPGGGQETQYF.

The CDR3 loop is CASSFEVNTGELFF. Written as DNA, the CDR3 is TGTGCCAGCAGTTTTGAGGTCAACACCGGGGAGCTGTTTTTT. The V call is TRBV27, the J call TRBJ2-2; D unresolved. The germline gives CDR1 MNHEY, CDR2 SMNVEV (reference sequence). There are 14 residues in the CDR3. V was pared by 3 bases and J by 2 bases, with 7 bases between.

The rearrangement uses TRBV7-2 and TRBJ2-5, with a weak D call TRBD1 (6 bases). Germline CDR1 and CDR2: SGHTA and FQGNSA. Between the trimmed V and J ends, which lost 1 base and 3 bases, there was a span of 9 bases. This CDR3 region has 14 residues. The CDR3 loop is CASSLVAGEETQYF. In DNA, the CDR3 is TGTGCCAGCAGCTTAGTGGCAGGGGAAGAGACCCAGTACTTC. Based on the CDR3 plus reference TRBV7-2 and TRBJ2-5, the full variable domain is GAGVSQSPSNKVTEKGKDVELRCDPISGHTALYWYRQSLGQGLEFLIYFQGNSAPDKSGLPSDRFSAERTGGSVSTLTIQRTQQEDSAVYLCASSLVAGEETQYFGPGTRLLVL.

The genes are TRBV7-6 and TRBJ2-2; 9 bases fit TRBD2. Unmatched junction bases numbered 12, after V lost 1 base and J lost 3 bases. This CDR3 region has 19 residues. Germline lookup yields CDR1 SGHVS and CDR2 FNYEAQ. The CDR3, as DNA: TGTGCCAGCAGCTTAGTCCCAGCGGGGGGACCTATGGACACCGGGGAGCTGTTTTTT. Protein product: CASSLVPAGGPMDTGELFF.

Worth noting for this clone: The germline gene is not matched at one end of the junction; a read error may be the cause. The rearrangement links TRBV5-1 to TRBJ2-5; 7 nucleotides match TRBD1. Germline V gives CDR1 SGHRS, CDR2 YFSETQ. The CDR3 totals 15 residues. The CDR3 coding sequence is TGTGCCAGCAGACCCCAGACAGGGTTGAGAGAGACCCAGTACTTC. Amino acid sequence: CASRPQTGLRETQYF. Using reference TRBV5-1 and TRBJ2-5 for the parts outside the CDR3, the full variable domain is KAGVTQTPRYLIKTRGQQVTLSCSPISGHRSVSWYQQTPGQGLQFLFEYFSETQRNKGNFPGRFSGRQFSNSRSEMNVSTLELGDSALYLCASRPQTGLRETQYFGPGTRLLVL.

The chain links TRBV6-6 to TRBJ1-1, with TRBD1 as a possible D gene (5 bases). The CDR3 consists of 13 residues. Looked up from germline, CDR1 is MNHNY and CDR2 is SVGAGI (reference sequence). The V gene lost 7 bases and the J gene lost 1 base, with 10 bases spanning the gap. In nucleotides, the CDR3 is TGTGCCAGCATGGGCGGGGGGAACACTGAAGCTTTCTTT. Protein sequence: CASMGGGNTEAFF.

V and J are TRBV10-3 and TRBJ2-1, with 10 bases lining up with TRBD2. J lost 6 bases, V lost 4 bases, and 6 bases had no gene match. This CDR3 has 15 amino acids. The germline gives CDR1 ENHRY, CDR2 SYGVKD. Here the CDR3 reads CAISGGSGRPNEQFF. The DNA for the CDR3 is TGTGCCATCAGTGGGGGTAGCGGGAGGCCCAATGAGCAGTTCTTC.

This chain uses TRBV19 with TRBJ1-6; 9 nucleotides line up with TRBD1. The junction had 5 bases not matched to a gene; V was cut back by 4 bases and J by 7 bases. Germline CDR1 is LNHDA and CDR2 is SQIVND (reference sequence). The CDR3 runs to 15 residues. CDR3 protein: CASSTQGAQNSPLHF. The CDR3, as DNA: TGTGCCAGTAGTACACAGGGGGCCCAAAATTCACCCCTCCACTTT.

This chain uses TRBV5-4 with TRBJ2-5; 10 nucleotides agree with TRBD2. CDR1 is SGHNT and CDR2 is YYREEE in the germline V gene (reference sequence). V lost 2 bases, J lost 3 bases, and 10 bases stayed unmatched. The CDR3 is 17 amino acids. For the CDR3, the DNA is TGTGCCAGCAGCTTTCGTCTGTTCGGACTAGCGGAAGAGACCCAGTACTTC. It codes for CASSFRLFGLAEETQYF.

The V gene is TRBV6-1, the J gene TRBJ1-6; D gene ambiguous. Germline CDR1 reads MNHNS; CDR2 reads SASEGT. The CDR3 loop spans 15 amino acids. Deletions cut 4 bases from V and 9 bases from J, with 16 bases between. CDR3 DNA sequence: TGTGCCAGCAGTGCCACCGGGCCTCTGGTTTCACCCCTCCACTTT. Its translation is CASSATGPLVSPLHF.

This chain connects TRBV6-1 to TRBJ2-3, with 7 nucleotides matching TRBD1. Germline values: CDR1 MNHNS, CDR2 SASEGT. The CDR3 has 16 residues. The V and J ends lost 4 bases and 0 bases, in that order; junction bases with no gene match: 7. The CDR3 sequence: CASSVLTGESTDTQYF. The CDR3 region has the DNA TGTGCCAGCAGTGTCCTTACAGGGGAAAGCACAGATACGCAGTATTTT.

This chain connects TRBV14 to TRBJ1-5; 9 nucleotides match TRBD1. Germline loops: CDR1 SGHDN, CDR2 FVKESK. There are 14 residues in the CDR3. J gave up 6 bases and V 4 bases, and 4 bases lay outside the gene matches. CDR3 amino acids: CASSRGQGGQPQHF. The CDR3 region has the DNA TGTGCCAGCAGCCGGGGACAGGGTGGTCAGCCCCAGCATTTT.

The genes are TRBV6-1 and TRBJ2-1; TRBD1 matches at 8 bases. J lost 4 bases, V lost 4 bases, and 6 bases had no gene match. Germline assignment: CDR1 MNHNS and CDR2 SASEGT. There are 15 residues in the CDR3. The CDR3 reads CASSAAQGAYNEQFF. CDR3 sequence (DNA): TGTGCCAGCAGTGCCGCCCAGGGGGCGTACAATGAGCAGTTCTTC.

The count of this clone is one. This chain uses TRBV7-6 with TRBJ2-3; D is uncertain. V was pared by 3 bases and J by 2 bases, with 3 bases between. Germline V gene lookup returns CDR1 SGHVS and CDR2 FNYEAQ. The CDR3 runs to 12 residues. CDR3: CASSFYTDTQYF. The CDR3 nucleotides are TGTGCCAGCAGCTTTTACACAGATACGCAGTATTTT. Combining the CDR3 with reference TRBV7-6 and TRBJ2-3 gives the whole variable domain GAGVSQSPRYKVTKRGQDVALRCDPISGHVSLYWYRQALGQGPEFLTYFNYEAQQDKSGLPNDRFSAERPEGSISTLTIQRTEQRDSAMYRCASSFYTDTQYFGPGTRLTVL.

The J gene is TRBJ2-7, the V gene TRBV5-6; TRBD1 aligns across 8 bases. This CDR3 contains 15 residues. Germline lookup yields CDR1 SGHDT and CDR2 YYEEEE. V was clipped by 1 base and J by 6 bases; unmatched bases: 9. The CDR3 DNA follows: TGTGCCAGCAGCTTGCAGGGGGCACTCCCAAGCGAGCAGTACTTC. Protein: CASSLQGALPSEQYF.

This chain joins TRBV4-3 and TRBJ2-3; a weak D match, TRBD2 (6 bases). V lost 0 bases to trimming and J lost 0 bases, with 13 bases between them. Germline V gene data show CDR1 as LGHNA and CDR2 as YSLEER. CDR3 length: 17 amino acids. In DNA, the CDR3 is TGCGCCAGCAGCCAAGATGACGCGGGGATCAGCACAGATACGCAGTATTTT. Its translation: CASSQDDAGISTDTQYF.

The count of this clone is one. J is TRBJ1-1 and V is TRBV5-1, with a tentative D call TRBD1 (5 bases). Germline values: CDR1 SGHRS, CDR2 YFSETQ. The CDR3 spans 14 residues. V shed 4 bases and J shed 1 base, with 11 bases lying between them. In DNA form, the CDR3 reads TGCGCCAGCAGCAAGGGACGGCAGAACACTGAAGCTTTCTTT. It is translated as CASSKGRQNTEAFF.

The chain recombines TRBV28 with TRBJ1-2; D is uncertain. Germline V gives CDR1 MDHEN, CDR2 SYDVKM. The CDR3 has 9 amino acids. The CDR3 protein is CGLGYGYTF. The DNA of the CDR3 is TGTGGACTAGGATATGGCTACACCTTC.

The chain is built from TRBV5-8 and TRBJ1-6; no clear D gene. Trimming stripped 0 bases from V and 5 bases from J, with 0 bases between. The germline CDR1 and CDR2 sequences are SGHTS and YDEGEE. This CDR3 region has 12 residues. The CDR3 is CASSLDNSPLHF. In nucleotides, the CDR3 is TGTGCCAGCAGCTTGGATAATTCACCCCTCCACTTT.

The genes are TRBV19 and TRBJ1-1; D unclear. The CDR3 totals 13 residues. Germline CDR1 is LNHDA and CDR2 is SQIVND (reference sequence). The V end was cut by 6 bases, the J end by 1 base, with 9 bases between. CDR3 DNA sequence: TGTGCCAGTAGCGTGAGGGAGAACACTGAAGCTTTCTTT. It is translated as CASSVRENTEAFF.

The V gene is TRBV18, the J gene TRBJ1-5; D might be TRBD1 (5 bases). From germline, CDR1 is KGHSH and CDR2 LQKENI. Trimming stripped 1 base from V and 3 bases from J, with 16 bases between. The CDR3 is made up of 17 amino acids. In nucleotides, the CDR3 is TGTGCCAGCTCACCACAGGCGGGGCAGGGAAACAATCAGCCCCAGCATTTT. Amino acids: CASSPQAGQGNNQPQHF.

This clone occurred a few times. This chain connects TRBV6-1 to TRBJ2-2; the match to TRBD1 covers 7 bases. Germline lookup yields CDR1 MNHNS and CDR2 SASEGT. This CDR3 region has 17 residues. V trimming: 1 base; J trimming: 5 bases; junction bases outside the gene matches: 10. The CDR3 here is CASSEGLGTASTGELFF. The DNA of the CDR3 is TGTGCCAGCAGTGAAGGGCTTGGGACAGCGAGTACCGGGGAGCTGTTTTTT.

The chain carries TRBV10-3 and TRBJ1-2; TRBD1 might be the D (5 bases). This CDR3 comprises 15 residues. Looked up from germline, CDR1 is ENHRY and CDR2 is SYGVKD. V shed 5 bases and J shed 8 bases, with 21 bases lying between them. The CDR3 DNA is TGTGCCATCAGTAACTCAAACCAGGGAATGAGGGGCTACACCTTC. Protein sequence: CAISNSNQGMRGYTF.

The chain uses TRBV13 and TRBJ2-1; 7 bases fit TRBD1. Losses at the gene ends were 4 bases for V and 2 bases for J; bases not matched to a gene: 8. Germline V CDR1 and CDR2: PRHDT, FYEKMQ (reference sequence). The CDR3 loop spans 16 amino acids. This CDR3 reads CASSSPDRSTYNEQFF. The CDR3 DNA reads as TGTGCCAGCAGCTCCCCGGACAGGTCCACCTACAATGAGCAGTTCTTC.

The chain combines TRBV2 with TRBJ1-5; D is unclear. This CDR3 is 14 amino acids long. The germline V and J ends were trimmed by 3 bases and 3 bases, with 9 bases remaining between them. Germline V gene lookup returns CDR1 SNHLY and CDR2 FYNNEI. CDR3 DNA sequence: TGTGCCAGCAGTGAGAGATCGGTCAATCAGCCCCAGCATTTT. It translates to CASSERSVNQPQHF.